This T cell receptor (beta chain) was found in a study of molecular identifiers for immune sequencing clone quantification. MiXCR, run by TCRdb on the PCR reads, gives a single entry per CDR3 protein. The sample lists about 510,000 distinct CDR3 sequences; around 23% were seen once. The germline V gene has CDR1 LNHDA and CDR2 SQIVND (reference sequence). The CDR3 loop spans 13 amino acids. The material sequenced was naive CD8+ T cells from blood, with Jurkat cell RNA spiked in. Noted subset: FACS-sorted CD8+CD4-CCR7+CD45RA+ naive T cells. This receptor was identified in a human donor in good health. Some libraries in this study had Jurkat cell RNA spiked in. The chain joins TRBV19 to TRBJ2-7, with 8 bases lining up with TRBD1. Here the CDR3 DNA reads TGTGCTTCAACCGGGACAGGAGCCTACGAGCAGTACTTC. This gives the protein CASTGTGAYEQYF.